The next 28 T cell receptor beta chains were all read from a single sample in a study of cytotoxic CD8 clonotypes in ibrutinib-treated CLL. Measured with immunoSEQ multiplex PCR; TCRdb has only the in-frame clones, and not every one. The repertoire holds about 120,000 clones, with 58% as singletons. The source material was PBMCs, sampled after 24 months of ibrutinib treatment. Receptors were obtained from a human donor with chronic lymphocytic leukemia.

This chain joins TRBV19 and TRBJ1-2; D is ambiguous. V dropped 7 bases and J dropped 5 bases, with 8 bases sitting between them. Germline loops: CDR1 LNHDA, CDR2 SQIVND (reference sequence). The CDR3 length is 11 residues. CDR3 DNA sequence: TGTGCCAGTACTAACAGTTATGGCTACACCTTC. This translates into CASTNSYGYTF.

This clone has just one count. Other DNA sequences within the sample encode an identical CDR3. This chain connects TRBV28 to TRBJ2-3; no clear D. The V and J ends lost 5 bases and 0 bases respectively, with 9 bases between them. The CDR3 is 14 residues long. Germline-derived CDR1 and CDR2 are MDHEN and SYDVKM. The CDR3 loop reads CASSLTGSTDTQYF. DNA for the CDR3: TGTGCCAGCAGTCTGACTGGTAGCACAGATACGCAGTATTTT.

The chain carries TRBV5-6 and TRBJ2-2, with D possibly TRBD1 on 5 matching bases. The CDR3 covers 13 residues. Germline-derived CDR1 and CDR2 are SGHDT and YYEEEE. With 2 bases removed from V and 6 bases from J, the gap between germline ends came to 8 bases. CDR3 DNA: TGTGCCAGCAGCTTTTCAGGGCCCGGGGAGCTGTTTTTT. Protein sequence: CASSFSGPGELFF. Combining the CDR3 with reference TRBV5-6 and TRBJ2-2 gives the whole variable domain DAGVTQSPTHLIKTRGQQVTLRCSPKSGHDTVSWYQQALGQGPQFIFQYYEEEERQRGNFPDRFSGHQFPNYSSELNVNALLLGDSALYLCASSFSGPGELFFGEGSRLTVL.

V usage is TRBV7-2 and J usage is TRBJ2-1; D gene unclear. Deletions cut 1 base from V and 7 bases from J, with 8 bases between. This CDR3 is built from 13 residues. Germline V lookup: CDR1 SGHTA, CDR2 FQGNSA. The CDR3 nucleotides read TGTGCCAGCAGCTTAGTACCACAAAATGAGCAGTTCTTC. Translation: CASSLVPQNEQFF.

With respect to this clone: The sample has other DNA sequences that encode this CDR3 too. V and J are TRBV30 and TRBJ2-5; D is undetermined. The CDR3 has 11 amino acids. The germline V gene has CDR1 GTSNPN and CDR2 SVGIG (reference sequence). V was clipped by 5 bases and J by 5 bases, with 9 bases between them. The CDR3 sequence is CAWDIGETQYF. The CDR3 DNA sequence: TGTGCCTGGGATATAGGGGAGACCCAGTACTTC.

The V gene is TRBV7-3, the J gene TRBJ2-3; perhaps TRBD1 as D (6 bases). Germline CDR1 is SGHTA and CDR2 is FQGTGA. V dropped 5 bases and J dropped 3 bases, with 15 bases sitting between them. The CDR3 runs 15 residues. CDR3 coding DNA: TGTGCCAGCAGCCAACCTGGACAGCCGACAGATACGCAGTATTTT. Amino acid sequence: CASSQPGQPTDTQYF.

CDR3: CASSLGTGTSQPQHF. The CDR3 DNA reads as TGTGCCAGCAGCTTAGGTACAGGGACTAGTCAGCCCCAGCATTTT. This chain uses TRBV7-2 with TRBJ1-5; D perhaps matches TRBD1 (6 bases). The CDR3 has 15 residues. V was clipped by 1 base and J by 6 bases, with 13 bases between them. Germline V gene lookup returns CDR1 SGHTA and CDR2 FQGNSA.

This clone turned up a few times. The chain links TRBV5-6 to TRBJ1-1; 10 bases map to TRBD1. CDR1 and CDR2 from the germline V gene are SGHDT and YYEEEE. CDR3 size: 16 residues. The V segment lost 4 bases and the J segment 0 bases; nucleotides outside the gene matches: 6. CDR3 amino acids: CASSLGTGEMNTEAFF. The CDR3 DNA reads TGTGCCAGCAGCCTGGGGACAGGGGAAATGAACACTGAAGCTTTCTTT.

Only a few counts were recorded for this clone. This CDR3 is CASSPAKAGGRNEQFF. The CDR3, as DNA: TGTGCCAGCAGCCCCGCCAAGGCGGGGGGGCGCAATGAGCAGTTCTTC. The chain uses TRBV6-6 and TRBJ2-1; TRBD2 aligns across 9 bases. The CDR3 is made up of 16 amino acids. Germline CDR1 is MNHNY and CDR2 is SVGAGI (reference sequence). The V gene end was trimmed by 6 bases and the J gene end by 6 bases; junction bases not matched to a gene: 12.

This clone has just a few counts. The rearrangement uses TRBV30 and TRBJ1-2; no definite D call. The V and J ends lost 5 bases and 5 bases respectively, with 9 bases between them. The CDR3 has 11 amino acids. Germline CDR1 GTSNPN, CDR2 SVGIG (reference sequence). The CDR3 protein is CAWSLQYGYTF. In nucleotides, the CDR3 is TGTGCCTGGTCTTTGCAGTATGGCTACACCTTC.

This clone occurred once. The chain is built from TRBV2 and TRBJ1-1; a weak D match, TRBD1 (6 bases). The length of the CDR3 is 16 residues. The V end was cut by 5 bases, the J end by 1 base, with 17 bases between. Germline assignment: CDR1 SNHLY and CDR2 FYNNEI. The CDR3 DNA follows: TGTGCCAGCAGTTACCTGGGGGGCACACAGAACACTGAAGCTTTCTTT. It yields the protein CASSYLGGTQNTEAFF.

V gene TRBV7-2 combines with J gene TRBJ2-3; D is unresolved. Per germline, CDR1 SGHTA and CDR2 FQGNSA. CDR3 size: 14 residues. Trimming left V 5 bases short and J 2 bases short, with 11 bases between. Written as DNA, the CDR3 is TGTGCCAGCAGCACCTCGACCCCCACAGATACGCAGTATTTT. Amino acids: CASSTSTPTDTQYF.

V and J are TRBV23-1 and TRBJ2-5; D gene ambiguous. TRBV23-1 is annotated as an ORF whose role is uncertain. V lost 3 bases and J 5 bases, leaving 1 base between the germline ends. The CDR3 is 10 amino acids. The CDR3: CASSQETQYF. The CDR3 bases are TGCGCCAGCAGTCAGGAGACCCAGTACTTC.

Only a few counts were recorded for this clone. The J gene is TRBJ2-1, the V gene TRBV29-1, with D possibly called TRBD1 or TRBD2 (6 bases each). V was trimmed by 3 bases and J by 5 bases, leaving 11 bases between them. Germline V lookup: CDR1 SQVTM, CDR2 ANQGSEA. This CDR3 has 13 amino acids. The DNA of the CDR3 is TGCAGCGTTGAGGTAGGGGGGAACAATGAGCAGTTCTTC. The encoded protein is CSVEVGGNNEQFF.

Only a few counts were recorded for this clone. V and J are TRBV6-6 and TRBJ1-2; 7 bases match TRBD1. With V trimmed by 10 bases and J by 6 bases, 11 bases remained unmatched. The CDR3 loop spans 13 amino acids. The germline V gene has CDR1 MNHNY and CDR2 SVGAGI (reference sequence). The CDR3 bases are TGTGCCACCCATGACAGGGTTAGTGATGGCTACACCTTC. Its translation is CATHDRVSDGYTF.

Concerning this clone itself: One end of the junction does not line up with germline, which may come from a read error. The chain's CDR3 is CASSSGTGNLRHGYTF. The DNA of the CDR3 is TGTGCCAGCAGCTCCGGGACAGGGAATCTCCGGCATGGCTACACCTTC. V usage is TRBV5-1 and J usage is TRBJ1-2; 9 bases line up with TRBD1. This CDR3 has 16 residues. In germline, CDR1 is SGHRS, CDR2 YFSETQ.

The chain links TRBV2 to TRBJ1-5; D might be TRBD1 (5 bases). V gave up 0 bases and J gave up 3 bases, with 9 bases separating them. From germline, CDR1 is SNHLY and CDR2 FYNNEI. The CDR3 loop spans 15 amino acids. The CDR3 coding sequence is TGTGCCAGCAGTGAAGCATCAGGGTTCAATCAGCCCCAGCATTTT. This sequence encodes CASSEASGFNQPQHF.

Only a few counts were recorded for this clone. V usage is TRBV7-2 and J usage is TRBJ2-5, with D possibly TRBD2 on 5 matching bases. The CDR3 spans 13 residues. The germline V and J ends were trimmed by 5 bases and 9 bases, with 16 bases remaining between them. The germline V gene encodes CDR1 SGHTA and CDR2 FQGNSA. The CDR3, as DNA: TGTGCCAGCAGCGGGCCGGGGTTGAGGGCCCAGTACTTC. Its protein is CASSGPGLRAQYF.

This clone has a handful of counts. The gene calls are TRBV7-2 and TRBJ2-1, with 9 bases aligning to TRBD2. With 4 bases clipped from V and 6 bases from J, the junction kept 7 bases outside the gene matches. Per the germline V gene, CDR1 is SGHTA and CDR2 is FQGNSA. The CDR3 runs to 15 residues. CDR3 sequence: CASSSSGASTNEQFF. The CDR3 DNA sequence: TGTGCCAGCAGCTCTAGCGGGGCTTCAACCAATGAGCAGTTCTTC.

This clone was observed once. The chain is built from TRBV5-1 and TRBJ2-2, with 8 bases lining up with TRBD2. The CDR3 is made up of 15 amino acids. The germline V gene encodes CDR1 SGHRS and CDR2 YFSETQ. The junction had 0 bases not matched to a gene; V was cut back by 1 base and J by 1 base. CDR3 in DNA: TGCGCCAGCAGCTTGCTAGCGGGGAACACCGGGGAGCTGTTTTTT. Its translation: CASSLLAGNTGELFF.

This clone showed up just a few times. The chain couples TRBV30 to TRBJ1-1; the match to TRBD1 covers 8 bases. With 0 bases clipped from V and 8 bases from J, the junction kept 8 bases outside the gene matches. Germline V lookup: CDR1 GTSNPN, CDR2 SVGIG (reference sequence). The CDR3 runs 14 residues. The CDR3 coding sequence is TGTGCCTGGAGTGTACATTTGAGGGACAGGGAAGCTTTCTTT. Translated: CAWSVHLRDREAFF.

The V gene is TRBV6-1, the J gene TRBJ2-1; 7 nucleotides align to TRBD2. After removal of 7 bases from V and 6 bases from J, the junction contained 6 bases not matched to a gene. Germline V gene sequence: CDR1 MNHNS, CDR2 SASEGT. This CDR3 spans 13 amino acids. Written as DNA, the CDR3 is TGTGCCAGCAACAATTGGGAGGGCAATGAGCAGTTCTTC. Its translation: CASNNWEGNEQFF.

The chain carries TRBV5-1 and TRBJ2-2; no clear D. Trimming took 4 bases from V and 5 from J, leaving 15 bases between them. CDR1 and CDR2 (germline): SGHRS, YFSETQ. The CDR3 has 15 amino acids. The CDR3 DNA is TGCGCCAGCAGCCACCTGGACGGTTTAACCGGGGAGCTGTTTTTT. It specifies CASSHLDGLTGELFF. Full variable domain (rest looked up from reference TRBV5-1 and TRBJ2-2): KAGVTQTPRYLIKTRGQQVTLSCSPISGHRSVSWYQQTPGQGLQFLFEYFSETQRNKGNFPGRFSGRQFSNSRSEMNVSTLELGDSALYLCASSHLDGLTGELFFGEGSRLTVL.

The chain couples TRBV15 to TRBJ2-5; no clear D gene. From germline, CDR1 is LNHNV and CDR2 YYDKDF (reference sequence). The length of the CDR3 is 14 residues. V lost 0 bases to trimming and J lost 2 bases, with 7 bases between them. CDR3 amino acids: CATSRDLQQETQYF. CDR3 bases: TGTGCCACCAGCAGAGATCTCCAGCAAGAGACCCAGTACTTC.

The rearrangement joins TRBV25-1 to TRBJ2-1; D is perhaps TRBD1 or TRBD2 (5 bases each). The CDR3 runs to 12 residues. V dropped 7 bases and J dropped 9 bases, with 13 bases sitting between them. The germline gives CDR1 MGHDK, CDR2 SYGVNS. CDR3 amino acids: CASIRGSGEQFF. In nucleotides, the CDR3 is TGTGCCAGCATCCGGGGCTCGGGTGAGCAGTTCTTC.

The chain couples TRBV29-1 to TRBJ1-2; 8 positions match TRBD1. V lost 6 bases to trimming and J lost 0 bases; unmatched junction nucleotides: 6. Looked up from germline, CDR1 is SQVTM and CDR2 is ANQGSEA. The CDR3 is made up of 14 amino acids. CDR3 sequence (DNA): TGCAGCGTCGACGGACAGGGAACTAACTATGGCTACACCTTC. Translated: CSVDGQGTNYGYTF.

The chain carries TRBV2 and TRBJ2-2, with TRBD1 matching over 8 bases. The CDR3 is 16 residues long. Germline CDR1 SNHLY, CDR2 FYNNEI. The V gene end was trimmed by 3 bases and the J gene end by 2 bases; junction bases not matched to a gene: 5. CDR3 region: CASSDRGRSNTGELFF. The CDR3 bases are TGTGCCAGCAGTGACAGGGGGCGGTCCAACACCGGGGAGCTGTTTTTT.

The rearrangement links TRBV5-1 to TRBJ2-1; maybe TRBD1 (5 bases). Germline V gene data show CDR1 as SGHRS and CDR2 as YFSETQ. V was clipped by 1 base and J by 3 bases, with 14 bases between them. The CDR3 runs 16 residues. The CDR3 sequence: CASSLLRGRDYNEQFF. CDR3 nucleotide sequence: TGCGCCAGCAGCTTGCTAAGGGGTAGGGACTACAATGAGCAGTTCTTC.